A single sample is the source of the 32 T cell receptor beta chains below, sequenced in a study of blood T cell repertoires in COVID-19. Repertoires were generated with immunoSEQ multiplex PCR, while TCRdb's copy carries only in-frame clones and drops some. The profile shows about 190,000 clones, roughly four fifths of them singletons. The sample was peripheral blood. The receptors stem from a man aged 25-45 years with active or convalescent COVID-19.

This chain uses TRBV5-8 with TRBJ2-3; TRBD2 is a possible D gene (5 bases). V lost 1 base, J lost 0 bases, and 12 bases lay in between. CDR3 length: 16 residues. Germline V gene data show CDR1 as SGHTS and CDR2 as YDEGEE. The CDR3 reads CASSLRGRTSTDTQYF. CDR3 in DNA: TGTGCCAGCAGCTTGCGAGGGCGGACTAGCACAGATACGCAGTATTTT.

CDR3 residues: CASSQRLAGGPGVETQYF. CDR3 DNA: TGCGCCAGCAGCCAAAGACTAGCGGGGGGGCCGGGCGTGGAGACCCAGTACTTC. This sequence joins TRBV4-1 and TRBJ2-5; 14 bases line up with TRBD2. V shed 2 bases, J shed 5 bases, and the junction held 10 bases outside the gene matches. This CDR3 contains 18 residues. Germline values: CDR1 MGHRA, CDR2 YSYEKL.

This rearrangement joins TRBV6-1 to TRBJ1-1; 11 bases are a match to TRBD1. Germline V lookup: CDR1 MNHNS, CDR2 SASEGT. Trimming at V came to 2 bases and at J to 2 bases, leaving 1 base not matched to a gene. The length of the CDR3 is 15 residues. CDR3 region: CASSERTGGNTEAFF. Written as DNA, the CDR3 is TGTGCCAGCAGTGAACGGACAGGGGGCAACACTGAAGCTTTCTTT.

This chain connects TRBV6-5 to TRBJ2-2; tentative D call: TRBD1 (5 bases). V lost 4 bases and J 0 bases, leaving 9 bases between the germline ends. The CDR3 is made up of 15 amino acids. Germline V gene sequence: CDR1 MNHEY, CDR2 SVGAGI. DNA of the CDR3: TGTGCCAGCAGTTCACCGACAGCGAACACCGGGGAGCTGTTTTTT. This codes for CASSSPTANTGELFF.

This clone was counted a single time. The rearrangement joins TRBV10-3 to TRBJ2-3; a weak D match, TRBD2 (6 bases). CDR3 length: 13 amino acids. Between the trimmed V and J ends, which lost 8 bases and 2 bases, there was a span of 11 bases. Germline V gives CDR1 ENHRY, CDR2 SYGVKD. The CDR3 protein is CAIGGVNTDTQYF. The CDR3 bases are TGTGCCATCGGCGGGGTGAACACAGATACGCAGTATTTT.

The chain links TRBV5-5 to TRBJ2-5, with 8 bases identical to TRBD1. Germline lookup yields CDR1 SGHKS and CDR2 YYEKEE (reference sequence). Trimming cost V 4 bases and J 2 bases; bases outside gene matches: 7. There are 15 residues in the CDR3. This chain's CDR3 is CASSPGTGAQETQYF. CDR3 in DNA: TGTGCCAGCAGCCCCGGGACAGGAGCACAAGAGACCCAGTACTTC. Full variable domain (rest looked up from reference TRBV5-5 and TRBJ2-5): DAGVTQSPTHLIKTRGQQVTLRCSPISGHKSVSWYQQVLGQGPQFIFQYYEKEERGRGNFPDRFSARQFPNYSSELNVNALLLGDSALYLCASSPGTGAQETQYFGPGTRLLVL.

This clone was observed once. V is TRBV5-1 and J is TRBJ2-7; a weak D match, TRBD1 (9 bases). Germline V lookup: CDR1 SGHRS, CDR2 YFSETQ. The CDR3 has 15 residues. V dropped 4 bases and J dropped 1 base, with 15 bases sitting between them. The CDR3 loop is CASSPGGTGSYEQYF. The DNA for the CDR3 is TGCGCCAGCAGCCCGGGGGGGACAGGGTCCTACGAGCAGTACTTC.

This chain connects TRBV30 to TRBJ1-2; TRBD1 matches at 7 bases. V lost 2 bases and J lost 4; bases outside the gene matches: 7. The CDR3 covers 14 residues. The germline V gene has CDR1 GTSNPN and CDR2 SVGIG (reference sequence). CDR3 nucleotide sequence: TGTGCCTGGAGTAATACCGACAGGGCCTATGGCTACACCTTC. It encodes CAWSNTDRAYGYTF.

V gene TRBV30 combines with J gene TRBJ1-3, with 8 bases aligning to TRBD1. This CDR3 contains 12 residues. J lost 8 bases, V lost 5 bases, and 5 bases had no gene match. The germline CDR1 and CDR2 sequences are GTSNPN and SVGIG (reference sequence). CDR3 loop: CAWDRGEDTIYF. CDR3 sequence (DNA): TGTGCCTGGGACAGGGGCGAGGACACCATATATTTT. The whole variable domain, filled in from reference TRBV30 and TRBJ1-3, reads SQTIHQWPATLVQPVGSPLSLECTVEGTSNPNLYWYRQAAGRGLQLLFYSVGIGQISSEVPQNLSASRPQDRQFILSSKKLLLSDSGFYLCAWDRGEDTIYFGEGSWLTVV.

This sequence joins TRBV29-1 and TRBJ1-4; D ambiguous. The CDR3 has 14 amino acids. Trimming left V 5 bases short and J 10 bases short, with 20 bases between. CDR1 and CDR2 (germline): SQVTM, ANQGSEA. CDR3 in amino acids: CSVWASWPPGKLFF. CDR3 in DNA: TGCAGCGTTTGGGCCAGTTGGCCCCCCGGAAAACTGTTTTTT.

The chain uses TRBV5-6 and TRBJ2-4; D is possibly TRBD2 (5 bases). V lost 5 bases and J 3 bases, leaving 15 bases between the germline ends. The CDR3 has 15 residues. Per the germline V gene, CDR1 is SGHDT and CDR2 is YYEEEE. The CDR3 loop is CASRSRAGDKNIQYF. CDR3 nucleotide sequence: TGTGCCAGCAGGTCCCGGGCCGGGGACAAAAACATTCAGTACTTC.

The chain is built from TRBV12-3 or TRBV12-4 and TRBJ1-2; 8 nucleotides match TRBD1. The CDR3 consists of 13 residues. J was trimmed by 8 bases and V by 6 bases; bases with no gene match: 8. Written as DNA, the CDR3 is TGTGCCAGCAGGTCCGACAGGGGAAGCGGCTACACCTTC. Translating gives CASRSDRGSGYTF.

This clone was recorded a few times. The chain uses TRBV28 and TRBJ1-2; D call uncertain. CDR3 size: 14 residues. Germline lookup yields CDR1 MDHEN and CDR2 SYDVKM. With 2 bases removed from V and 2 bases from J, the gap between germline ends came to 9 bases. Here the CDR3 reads CASSLGGSNYGYTF. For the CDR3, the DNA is TGTGCCAGCAGTTTAGGAGGCAGCAACTATGGCTACACCTTC.

The CDR3 bases are TGTGCCAGCAGCCGCGGGACAGGGGTAGGCTACACCTTC. It codes for CASSRGTGVGYTF. This sequence joins TRBV14 and TRBJ1-2; 10 nucleotides line up with TRBD1. Germline loops: CDR1 SGHDN, CDR2 FVKESK. This CDR3 is 13 amino acids long. The V gene end was trimmed by 4 bases and the J gene end by 8 bases; junction bases not matched to a gene: 4.

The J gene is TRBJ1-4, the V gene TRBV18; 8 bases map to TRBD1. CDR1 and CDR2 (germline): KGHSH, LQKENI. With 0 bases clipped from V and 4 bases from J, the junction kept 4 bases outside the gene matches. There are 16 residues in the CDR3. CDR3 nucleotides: TGTGCCAGCTCACCACCCCAGGGGGCCAGTAATGAAAAACTGTTTTTT. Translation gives CASSPPQGASNEKLFF.

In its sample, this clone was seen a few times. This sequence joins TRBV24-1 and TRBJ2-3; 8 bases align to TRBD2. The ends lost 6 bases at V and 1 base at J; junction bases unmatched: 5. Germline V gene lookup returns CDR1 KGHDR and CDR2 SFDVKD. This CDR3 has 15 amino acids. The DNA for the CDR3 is TGTGCCACCAGTAGCGGGAGCGGCGGCACAGATACGCAGTATTTT. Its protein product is CATSSGSGGTDTQYF.

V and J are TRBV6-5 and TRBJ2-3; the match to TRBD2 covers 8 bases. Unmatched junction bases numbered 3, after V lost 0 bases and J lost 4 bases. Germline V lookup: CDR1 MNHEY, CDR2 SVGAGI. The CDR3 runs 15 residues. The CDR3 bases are TGTGCCAGCAGTTACTCCGGGGGGGGCGCAGATACGCAGTATTTT. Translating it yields CASSYSGGGADTQYF.

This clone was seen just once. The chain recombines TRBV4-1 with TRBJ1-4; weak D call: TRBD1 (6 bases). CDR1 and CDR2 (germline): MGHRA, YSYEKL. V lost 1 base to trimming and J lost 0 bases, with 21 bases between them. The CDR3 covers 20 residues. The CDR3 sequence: CASSQGFVMQGRTTNEKLFF. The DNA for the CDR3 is TGCGCCAGCAGCCAAGGTTTTGTAATGCAGGGGAGAACAACTAATGAAAAACTGTTTTTT.

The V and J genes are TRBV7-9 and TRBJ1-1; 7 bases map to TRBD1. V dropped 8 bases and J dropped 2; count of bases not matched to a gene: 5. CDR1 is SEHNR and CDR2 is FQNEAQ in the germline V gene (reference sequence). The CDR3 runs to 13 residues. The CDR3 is CASQQGGNTEAFF. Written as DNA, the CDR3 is TGTGCCAGCCAGCAGGGGGGCAACACTGAAGCTTTCTTT.

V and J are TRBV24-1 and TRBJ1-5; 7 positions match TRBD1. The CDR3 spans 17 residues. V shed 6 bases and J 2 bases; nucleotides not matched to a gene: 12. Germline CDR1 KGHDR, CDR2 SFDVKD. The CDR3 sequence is CATSSLLRDSRNQPQHF. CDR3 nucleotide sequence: TGTGCCACCAGTTCTTTACTTCGGGACAGCCGCAATCAGCCCCAGCATTTT.

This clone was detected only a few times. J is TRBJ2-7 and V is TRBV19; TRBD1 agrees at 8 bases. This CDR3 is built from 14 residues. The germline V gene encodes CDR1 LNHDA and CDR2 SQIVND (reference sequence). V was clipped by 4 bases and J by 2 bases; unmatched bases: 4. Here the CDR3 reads CASSTRDRTYEQYF. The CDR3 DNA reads TGTGCCAGTAGTACCCGGGACAGGACCTACGAGCAGTACTTC.

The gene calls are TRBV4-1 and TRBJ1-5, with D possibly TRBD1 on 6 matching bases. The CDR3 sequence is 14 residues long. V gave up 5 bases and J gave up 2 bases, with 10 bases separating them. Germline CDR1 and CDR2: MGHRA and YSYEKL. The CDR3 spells CASSGGRGNQPQHF. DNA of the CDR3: TGCGCCAGCAGCGGGGGCAGGGGCAATCAGCCCCAGCATTTT.

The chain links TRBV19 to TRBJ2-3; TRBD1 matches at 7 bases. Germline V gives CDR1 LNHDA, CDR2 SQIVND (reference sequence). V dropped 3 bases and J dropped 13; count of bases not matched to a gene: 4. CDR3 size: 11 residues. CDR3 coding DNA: TGTGCCAGTAGTATGACAGGGTTGGAGTATTTT. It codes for CASSMTGLEYF.

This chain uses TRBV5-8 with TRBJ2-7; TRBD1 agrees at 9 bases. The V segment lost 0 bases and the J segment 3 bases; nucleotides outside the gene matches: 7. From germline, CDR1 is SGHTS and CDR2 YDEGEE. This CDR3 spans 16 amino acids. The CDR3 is CASSLGTGDLDYEQYF. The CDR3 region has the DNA TGTGCCAGCAGCTTGGGGACAGGGGATTTGGACTACGAGCAGTACTTC.

The CDR3 sequence is CAISADSSGANVLTF. In DNA form, the CDR3 reads TGTGCCATCAGCGCGGACAGCTCTGGGGCCAACGTCCTGACTTTC. The gene calls are TRBV10-3 and TRBJ2-6; perhaps TRBD1 as D (6 bases). This CDR3 is built from 15 residues. In germline, CDR1 is ENHRY, CDR2 SYGVKD. Trimming stripped 6 bases from V and 0 bases from J, with 9 bases between.

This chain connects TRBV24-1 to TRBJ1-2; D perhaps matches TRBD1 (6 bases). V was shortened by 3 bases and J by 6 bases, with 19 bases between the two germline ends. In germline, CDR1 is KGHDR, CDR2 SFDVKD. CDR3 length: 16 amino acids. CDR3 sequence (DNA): TGTGCCACCAGTGATCCCGGCGGGGGGCACGAGGATGGCTACACCTTC. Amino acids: CATSDPGGGHEDGYTF.

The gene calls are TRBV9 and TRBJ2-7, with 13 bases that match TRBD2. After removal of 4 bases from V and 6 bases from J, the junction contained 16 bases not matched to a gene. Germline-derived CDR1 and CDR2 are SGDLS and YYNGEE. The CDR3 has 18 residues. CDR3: CASSFTGTSGARRCEQYV. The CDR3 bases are TGTGCCAGCAGCTTTACCGGGACTAGCGGGGCACGCCGATGCGAGCAGTACGTC.

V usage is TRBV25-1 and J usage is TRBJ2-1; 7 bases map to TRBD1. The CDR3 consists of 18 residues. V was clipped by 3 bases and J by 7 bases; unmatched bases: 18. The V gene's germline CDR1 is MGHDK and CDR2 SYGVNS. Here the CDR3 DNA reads TGTGCCAGCAGTGAGGGAGCCGGGACAGACGTGACTTGGAATGAGCAGTTCTTC. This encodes CASSEGAGTDVTWNEQFF.

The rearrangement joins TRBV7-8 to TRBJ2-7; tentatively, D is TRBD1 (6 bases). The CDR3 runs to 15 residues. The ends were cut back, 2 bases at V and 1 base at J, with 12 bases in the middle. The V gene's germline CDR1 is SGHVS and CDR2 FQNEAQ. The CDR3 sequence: CASSLSVRGSYEQYV. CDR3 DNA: TGTGCCAGCAGCTTAAGCGTCAGGGGATCCTACGAGCAGTACGTC.

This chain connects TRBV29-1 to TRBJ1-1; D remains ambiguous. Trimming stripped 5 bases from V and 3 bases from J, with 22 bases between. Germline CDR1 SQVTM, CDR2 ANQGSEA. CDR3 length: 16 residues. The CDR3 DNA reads TGCAGCGTTCCTGGACTCCCCCCCCTTCTGTACACTGAAGCTTTCTTT. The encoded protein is CSVPGLPPLLYTEAFF.

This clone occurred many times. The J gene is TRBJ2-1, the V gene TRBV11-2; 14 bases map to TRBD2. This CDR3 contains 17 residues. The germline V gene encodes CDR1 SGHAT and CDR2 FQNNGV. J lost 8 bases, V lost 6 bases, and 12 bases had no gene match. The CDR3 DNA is TGTGCCAGCAGAGCCCCCGGACTAGCGGGAGGTTTCGATGAGCAGTTCTTC. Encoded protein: CASRAPGLAGGFDEQFF.

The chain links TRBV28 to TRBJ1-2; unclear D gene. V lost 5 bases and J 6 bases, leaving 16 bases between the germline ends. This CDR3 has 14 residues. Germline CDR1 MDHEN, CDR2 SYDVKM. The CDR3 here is CASSNTRRGDGYTF. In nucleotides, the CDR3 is TGTGCCAGCAGTAACACTCGACGGGGAGATGGCTACACCTTC.